This T cell receptor beta chain was identified in a study of identical twins. The CDR3 has 17 amino acids. The germline CDR1 and CDR2 sequences are SEHNR and FQNEAQ (reference sequence). The ends lost 0 bases at V and 6 bases at J; junction bases unmatched: 7. Template switching added a universal primer site; cDNA carried unique molecular identifiers. Using its own MiXCR run on the 5' RACE reads, TCRdb lists one record per CDR3 protein. The sample holds about 220,000 distinct CDR3 sequences, less than 9.5% seen once. The J gene is TRBJ1-6, the V gene TRBV7-9; 8 bases align to TRBD1. The specimen sequenced was memory (CD45RO+) T cells sorted from blood. The sequence was obtained from a woman aged 18-29 years in good health. Here the CDR3 reads CASSLALGQGSNSPLHF. The CDR3 nucleotides are TGTGCCAGCAGCTTAGCGCTAGGACAGGGAAGTAATTCACCCCTCCACTTT.